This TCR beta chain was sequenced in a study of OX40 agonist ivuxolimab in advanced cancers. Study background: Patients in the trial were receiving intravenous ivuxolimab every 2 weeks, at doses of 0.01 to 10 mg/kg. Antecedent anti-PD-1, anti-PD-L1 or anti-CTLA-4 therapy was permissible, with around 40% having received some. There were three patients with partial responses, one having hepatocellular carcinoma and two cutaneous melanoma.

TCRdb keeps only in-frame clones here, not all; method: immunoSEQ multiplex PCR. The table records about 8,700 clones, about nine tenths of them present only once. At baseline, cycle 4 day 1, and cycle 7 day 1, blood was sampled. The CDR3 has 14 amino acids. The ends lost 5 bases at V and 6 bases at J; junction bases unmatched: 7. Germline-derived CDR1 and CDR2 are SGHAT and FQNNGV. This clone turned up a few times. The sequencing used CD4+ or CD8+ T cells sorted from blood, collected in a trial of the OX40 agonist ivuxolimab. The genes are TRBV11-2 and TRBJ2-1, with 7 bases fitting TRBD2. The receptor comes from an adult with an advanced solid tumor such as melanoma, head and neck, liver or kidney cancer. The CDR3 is CASSTGLEPNEQFF. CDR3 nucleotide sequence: TGTGCCAGCAGCACCGGACTAGAACCCAATGAGCAGTTCTTC.